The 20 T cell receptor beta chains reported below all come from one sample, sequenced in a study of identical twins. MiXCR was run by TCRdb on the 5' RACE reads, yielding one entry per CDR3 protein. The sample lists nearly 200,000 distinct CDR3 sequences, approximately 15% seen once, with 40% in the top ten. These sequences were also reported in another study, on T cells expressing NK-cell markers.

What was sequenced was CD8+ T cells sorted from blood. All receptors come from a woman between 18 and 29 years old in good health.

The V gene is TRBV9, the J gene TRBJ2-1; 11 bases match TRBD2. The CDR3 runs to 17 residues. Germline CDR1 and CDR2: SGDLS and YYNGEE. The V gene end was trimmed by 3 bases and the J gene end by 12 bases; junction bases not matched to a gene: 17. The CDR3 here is CASSEGRTSGSPRGQFF. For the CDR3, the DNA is TGTGCCAGCAGCGAGGGCCGTACTAGCGGGAGCCCCCGGGGGCAGTTCTTC.

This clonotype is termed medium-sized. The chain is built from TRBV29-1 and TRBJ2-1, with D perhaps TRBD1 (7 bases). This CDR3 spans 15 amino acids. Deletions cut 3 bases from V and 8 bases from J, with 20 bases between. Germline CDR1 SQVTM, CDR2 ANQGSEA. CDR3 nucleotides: TGCAGCGTTGAGCTGCGGCGACAGGGAGGAGATGAGCAGTTCTTC. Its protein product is CSVELRRQGGDEQFF.

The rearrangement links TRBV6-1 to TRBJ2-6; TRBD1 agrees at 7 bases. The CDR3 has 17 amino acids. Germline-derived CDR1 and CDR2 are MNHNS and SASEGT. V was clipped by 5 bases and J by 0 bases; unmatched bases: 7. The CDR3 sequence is CASSRPRGTSGANVLTF. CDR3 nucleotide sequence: TGTGCCAGCAGTCGCCCCAGGGGGACCTCTGGGGCCAACGTCCTGACTTTC.

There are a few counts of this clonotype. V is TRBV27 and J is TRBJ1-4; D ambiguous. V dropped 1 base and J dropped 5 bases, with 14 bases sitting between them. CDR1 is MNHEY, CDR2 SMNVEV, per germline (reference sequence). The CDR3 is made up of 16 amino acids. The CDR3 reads CASSLLGGLLNEKLFF. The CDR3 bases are TGTGCCAGCAGTTTATTGGGCGGGCTCCTAAATGAAAAACTGTTTTTT.

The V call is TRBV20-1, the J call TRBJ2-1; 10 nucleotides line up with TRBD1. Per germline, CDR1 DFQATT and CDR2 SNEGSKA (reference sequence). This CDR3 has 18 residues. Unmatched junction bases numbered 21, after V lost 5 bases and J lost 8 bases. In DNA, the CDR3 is TGCAGTGCTGTACTCCGGGACAGGGGCTTGGAGGATTTCGATGAGCAGTTCTTC. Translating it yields CSAVLRDRGLEDFDEQFF.

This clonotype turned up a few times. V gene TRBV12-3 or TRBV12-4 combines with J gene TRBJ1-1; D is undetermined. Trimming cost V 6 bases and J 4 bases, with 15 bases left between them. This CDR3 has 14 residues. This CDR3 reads CASRVEGWGTEAFF. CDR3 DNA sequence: TGTGCCAGCAGGGTCGAGGGTTGGGGCACTGAAGCTTTCTTT.

CDR3: CASSMTLNTNTGELFF. Here the CDR3 DNA reads TGTGCCAGCAGCATGACACTCAATACGAACACCGGGGAGCTGTTTTTT. This chain links TRBV28 with TRBJ2-2; D remains ambiguous. The CDR3 is 16 residues long. The V and J ends lost 6 bases and 0 bases respectively, with 14 bases between them. Germline CDR1 reads MDHEN; CDR2 reads SYDVKM.

CDR3 nucleotides: TGCGCCAGCAGCTTGCCGCGGGAGAGCGGCAATGAGCAGTTCTTC. It encodes CASSLPRESGNEQFF. The V gene is TRBV5-1, the J gene TRBJ2-1; 7 nucleotides align to TRBD2. From germline, CDR1 is SGHRS and CDR2 YFSETQ. CDR3 size: 15 residues. Trimming at V came to 1 base and at J to 6 bases, leaving 7 bases not matched to a gene.

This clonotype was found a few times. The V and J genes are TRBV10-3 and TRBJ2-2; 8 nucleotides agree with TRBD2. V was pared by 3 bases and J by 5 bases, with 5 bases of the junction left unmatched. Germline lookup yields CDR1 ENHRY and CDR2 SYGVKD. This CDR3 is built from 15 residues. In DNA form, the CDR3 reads TGTGCCATCAGTGACTCCGCGGGAGGAACCGGGGAGCTGTTTTTT. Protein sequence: CAISDSAGGTGELFF.

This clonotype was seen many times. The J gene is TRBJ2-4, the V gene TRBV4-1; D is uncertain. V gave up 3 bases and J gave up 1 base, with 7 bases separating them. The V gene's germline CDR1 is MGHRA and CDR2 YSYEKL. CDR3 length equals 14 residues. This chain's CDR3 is CASSHAIAKNIQYF. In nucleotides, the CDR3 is TGCGCCAGCAGCCACGCCATCGCCAAAAACATTCAGTACTTC.

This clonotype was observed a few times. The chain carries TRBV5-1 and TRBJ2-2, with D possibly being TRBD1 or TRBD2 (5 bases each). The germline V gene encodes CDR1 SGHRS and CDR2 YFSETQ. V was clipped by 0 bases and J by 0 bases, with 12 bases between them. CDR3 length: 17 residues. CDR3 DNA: TGCGCCAGCAGCTTGGAAAACACGGGGCCGAACACCGGGGAGCTGTTTTTT. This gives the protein CASSLENTGPNTGELFF.

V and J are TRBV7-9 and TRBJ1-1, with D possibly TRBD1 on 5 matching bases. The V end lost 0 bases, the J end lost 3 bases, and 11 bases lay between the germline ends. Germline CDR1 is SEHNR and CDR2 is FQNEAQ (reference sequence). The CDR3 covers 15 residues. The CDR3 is CASSLAEGMDTEAFF. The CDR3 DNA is TGTGCCAGCAGCTTAGCAGAGGGGATGGACACTGAAGCTTTCTTT.

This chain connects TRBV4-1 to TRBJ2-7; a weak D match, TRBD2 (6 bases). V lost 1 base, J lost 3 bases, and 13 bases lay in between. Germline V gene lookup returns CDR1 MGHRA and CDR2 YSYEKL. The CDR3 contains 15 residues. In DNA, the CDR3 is TGCGCCAGCAGCCAAGGAAGGTCAGCGGGCTACGAGCAGTACTTC. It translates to CASSQGRSAGYEQYF.

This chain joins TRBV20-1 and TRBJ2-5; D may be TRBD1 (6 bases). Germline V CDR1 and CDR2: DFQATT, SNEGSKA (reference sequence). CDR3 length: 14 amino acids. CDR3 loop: CRIYMGHTTGTQYF. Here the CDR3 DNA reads TGCAGAATTTACATGGGACATACGACAGGGACCCAGTACTTC.

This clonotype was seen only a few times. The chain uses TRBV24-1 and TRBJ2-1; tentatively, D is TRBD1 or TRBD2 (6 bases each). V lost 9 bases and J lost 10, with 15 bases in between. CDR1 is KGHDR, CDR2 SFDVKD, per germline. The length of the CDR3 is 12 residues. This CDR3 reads CATSWGAGEQFF. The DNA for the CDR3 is TGTGCCACCTCTTGGGGGGCGGGGGAGCAGTTCTTC.

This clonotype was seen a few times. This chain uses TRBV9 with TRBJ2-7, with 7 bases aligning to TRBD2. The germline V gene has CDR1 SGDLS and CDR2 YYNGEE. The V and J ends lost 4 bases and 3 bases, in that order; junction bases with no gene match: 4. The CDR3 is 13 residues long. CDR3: CASSLGLDYEQYF. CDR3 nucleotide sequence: TGTGCCAGCAGCTTAGGACTAGACTACGAGCAGTACTTC.

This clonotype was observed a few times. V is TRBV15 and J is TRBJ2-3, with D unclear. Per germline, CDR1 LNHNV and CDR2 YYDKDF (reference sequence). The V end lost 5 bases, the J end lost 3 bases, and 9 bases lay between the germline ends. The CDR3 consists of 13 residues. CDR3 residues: CATSRPGTDTQYF. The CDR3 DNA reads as TGTGCCACCAGCCGGCCTGGGACAGATACGCAGTATTTT.

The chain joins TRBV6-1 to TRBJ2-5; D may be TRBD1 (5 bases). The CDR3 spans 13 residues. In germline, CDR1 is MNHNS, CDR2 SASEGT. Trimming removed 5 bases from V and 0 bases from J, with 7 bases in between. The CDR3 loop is CASSRQNQETQYF. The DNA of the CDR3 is TGTGCCAGCAGTCGACAGAACCAAGAGACCCAGTACTTC.

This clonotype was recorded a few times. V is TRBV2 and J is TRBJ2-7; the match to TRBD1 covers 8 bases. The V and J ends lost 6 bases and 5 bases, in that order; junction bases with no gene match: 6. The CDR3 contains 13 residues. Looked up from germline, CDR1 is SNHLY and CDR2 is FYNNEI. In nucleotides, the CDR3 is TGTGCCAGCAGGGACAGGGTTCGGGACGAGCAGTACTTC. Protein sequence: CASRDRVRDEQYF.

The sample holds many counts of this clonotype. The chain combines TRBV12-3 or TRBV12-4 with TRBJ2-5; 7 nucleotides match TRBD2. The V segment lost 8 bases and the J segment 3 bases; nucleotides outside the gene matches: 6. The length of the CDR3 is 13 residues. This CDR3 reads CASRDRGEETQYF. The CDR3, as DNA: TGTGCCAGCCGAGACCGGGGGGAAGAGACCCAGTACTTC.